These 5 T cell receptor beta chains originate from one sample sequenced in a study of blood T cell repertoires in COVID-19. The repertoire was sequenced with immunoSEQ multiplex PCR; TCRdb's copy has only in-frame clones and lacks some. The table has under 150,000 clones, about 80% seen once. Material for sequencing was peripheral blood. All receptors come from a man aged 40-49 years with active or convalescent COVID-19.

V gene TRBV19 combines with J gene TRBJ1-1; TRBD1 matches 9 bases. The CDR3 is made up of 14 amino acids. With 6 bases clipped from V and 4 bases from J, the junction kept 6 bases outside the gene matches. Germline CDR1 is LNHDA and CDR2 is SQIVND (reference sequence). The CDR3 spells CASRLGQGSTEAFF. The DNA for the CDR3 is TGTGCCAGTAGACTGGGACAGGGAAGCACTGAAGCTTTCTTT.

The chain uses TRBV25-1 and TRBJ2-1; D perhaps matches TRBD1 (7 bases). CDR3 size: 14 residues. Trimming left V 4 bases short and J 9 bases short, with 16 bases between. CDR1 and CDR2 from the germline V gene are MGHDK and SYGVNS. The chain's CDR3 is CASSVLDQGGEQFF. Here the CDR3 DNA reads TGTGCCAGCAGTGTACTTGATCAGGGGGGTGAGCAGTTCTTC.

This chain connects TRBV29-1 to TRBJ1-1, with 11 bases aligning to TRBD1. CDR3 length: 15 residues. J was trimmed by 3 bases and V by 4 bases; bases with no gene match: 7. Germline V gene lookup returns CDR1 SQVTM and CDR2 ANQGSEA. DNA of the CDR3: TGCAGCGTTGCCCCCGGGACAGGGGGAGACACTGAAGCTTTCTTT. Its translation: CSVAPGTGGDTEAFF.

The chain employs TRBV3-1 (or the pseudogene TRBV3-2) and TRBJ1-1; D unresolved. CDR3 length: 13 residues. Germline V gene data show CDR1 as LGHDT and CDR2 as YNNKEL (reference sequence). The V and J ends lost 1 base and 7 bases respectively, with 10 bases between them. The DNA of the CDR3 is TGTGCCAGCAGCCAAGTTCAACGGGGTGAAGCTTTCTTT. Amino acid sequence: CASSQVQRGEAFF.

The V gene is TRBV6-5, the J gene TRBJ2-5; 7 bases fit TRBD1. Germline CDR1 is MNHEY and CDR2 is SVGAGI. The CDR3 totals 16 residues. V dropped 2 bases and J dropped 1; count of bases not matched to a gene: 7. DNA of the CDR3: TGTGCCAGCAGTTACCCCACGACAGGGCCCCAAGAGACCCAGTACTTC. Its protein product is CASSYPTTGPQETQYF.